This T cell receptor (beta chain) was observed in a study of regulatory T cells in long-lasting Graves disease. Construction of TCR beta libraries relied on iRepertoire HTBI primers and on Arm-PCR targeting CDR3 regions. TCRdb reprocessed the multiplex PCR reads with MiXCR, giving one entry per CDR3 protein. The sample includes under 300,000 distinct CDR3 sequences, 15% to 20% seen only once; the top ten take about 20%. Time point of the sample: newly diagnosed GD, antithyroid drugs for less than 3 months. Preparation of the TCR library used RNA extracted from PBMCs. This clonotype was seen ten or more times. This receptor was identified in a female donor with Graves disease. The sequencing used peripheral blood mononuclear cells (PBMCs), collected at new diagnosis, from a patient treated with antithyroid drugs.

The DNA of the CDR3 is TGTGCCAGCAGCAGATACAGGAGTAGCAATCAGCCCCAGCATTTT. Translation gives CASSRYRSSNQPQHF. The rearrangement links TRBV7-2 to TRBJ1-5; D is possibly TRBD1 (5 bases). V was clipped by 5 bases and J by 0 bases, with 11 bases between them. The CDR3 has 15 amino acids. From germline, CDR1 is SGHTA and CDR2 FQGNSA.